This T cell receptor (beta chain) was observed in a study of T-cell reconstitution after alpha-beta-depleted transplantation in children. A library of TCRbeta sequences, prepared with unique molecular identifiers, was generated. A single record per CDR3 protein comes from TCRdb applying MiXCR to the PCR reads. The sample contains about 640,000 distinct CDR3 sequences, approximately 15% of which appear only once. The sample consisted of PBMCs from the stem cell graft donor, taken from the stem cell graft. The origin of this receptor is a human donor who donated a stem cell graft to a child with acute myeloid leukemia.

CDR3 in DNA: TGTGCCACCAGTGATCCCCTAACTAGCGGGGGGGCCTCTTACAATGAGCAGTTCTTC. Its translation: CATSDPLTSGGASYNEQFF. The chain couples TRBV24-1 to TRBJ2-1, with 13 bases lining up with TRBD2. V trimming: 3 bases; J trimming: 4 bases; junction bases outside the gene matches: 11. The CDR3 extends over 19 amino acids. Germline CDR1 is KGHDR and CDR2 is SFDVKD.